This T cell receptor beta chain was obtained from a study of shared clonotypes between healthy human individuals. Findings and caveats of the study: Non-shared clonotypes had lower generation probabilities than clonotypes shared by all four sorted-subset donors. Blood was the only sampled material, and tissue repertoires likely differ. Sharing of clonotypes among donors was expected to vary with sequencing depth.

The protocol was immunoSEQ multiplex PCR, while the TCRdb copy is restricted to in-frame clones and leaves out a portion. The sample lists some 1.4 million clones; 96% were seen once. About this clone itself: Antigen specificity is unknown.

The split of CD4+ cells yielded CD45RA+ naive and CD45RA-negative memory subsets. What was sequenced was naive CD4+ T cells sorted from blood. Subset of the sample: CD45RA+ positively selected. This receptor was obtained from a man aged 25 to 45 in good health.

The CDR3 DNA reads as TGCACCGTAAAACCCAAAACAGGGAGAGCTTTCTTT. Translation gives CTVKPKTGRAFF. The chain joins TRBV29-1 to TRBJ1-1, with a possible D match to TRBD1 (6 bases). The germline CDR1 and CDR2 sequences are SQVTM and ANQGSEA. The CDR3 sequence is 12 residues long.